A single sample gave rise to the 6 T cell receptor beta chains below, sequenced in a study of blood T cell repertoires in COVID-19. The data were produced by immunoSEQ multiplex PCR, yet TCRdb's version contains in-frame clones alone and is incomplete. The sample holds around 140,000 clones; more than 60% are singletons and the top ten take approximately 17%. Sequenced: peripheral blood. Receptor source: a man between 50 and 59 years old with acute or convalescent COVID-19.

J is TRBJ1-4 and V is TRBV6-5; D is unresolved. The CDR3 is made up of 15 amino acids. Germline assignment: CDR1 MNHEY and CDR2 SVGAGI. The germline V and J ends were trimmed by 2 bases and 4 bases, with 11 bases remaining between them. The CDR3 reads CASSYARAVNEKLFF. The CDR3 coding sequence is TGTGCCAGCAGTTACGCGAGGGCCGTTAATGAAAAACTGTTTTTT.

The chain employs TRBV18 and TRBJ2-5; D possibly corresponds to TRBD2 (6 bases). The CDR3 is 16 residues long. Germline V lookup: CDR1 KGHSH, CDR2 LQKENI. Trimming pared 3 bases from V and 0 bases from J, leaving 14 bases between. The CDR3 here is CASSPGDSWYQETQYF. The CDR3 region has the DNA TGTGCCAGCTCACCGGGGGACTCTTGGTACCAAGAGACCCAGTACTTC. Looking up the rest from reference TRBV18 and TRBJ2-5 gives the full variable domain: NAGVMQNPRHLVRRRGQEARLRCSPMKGHSHVYWYRQLPEEGLKFMVYLQKENIIDESGMPKERFSAEFPKEGPSILRIQQVVRGDSAAYFCASSPGDSWYQETQYFGPGTRLLVL.

The rearrangement uses TRBV15 and TRBJ1-1; perhaps TRBD1 as D (5 bases). CDR3 length: 13 residues. The germline V and J ends were trimmed by 1 base and 11 bases, with 14 bases remaining between them. Per the germline V gene, CDR1 is LNHNV and CDR2 is YYDKDF (reference sequence). The CDR3 sequence is CATSRGVGGVAFF. Here the CDR3 DNA reads TGTGCCACCAGCAGAGGGGTTGGAGGGGTCGCTTTCTTT. Using reference TRBV15 and TRBJ1-1 for the parts outside the CDR3, the full variable domain is DAMVIQNPRYQVTQFGKPVTLSCSQTLNHNVMYWYQQKSSQAPKLLFHYYDKDFNNEADTPDNFQSRRPNTSFCFLDIRSPGLGDTAMYLCATSRGVGGVAFFGQGTRLTVV.

The V call is TRBV7-8, the J call TRBJ1-5; D not resolved. Germline CDR1 and CDR2: SGHVS and FQNEAQ. V was cut by 0 bases and J by 7 bases, with 4 bases left in between. This CDR3 is built from 12 residues. CDR3 residues: CASSLAGQPQHF. The CDR3 DNA follows: TGTGCCAGCAGCTTAGCTGGCCAGCCCCAGCATTTT.

The chain uses TRBV27 and TRBJ1-6; the D gene is possibly TRBD1 (5 bases). The CDR3 has 18 residues. Germline V CDR1 and CDR2: MNHEY, SMNVEV (reference sequence). V lost 0 bases and J lost 0, with 12 bases in between. The CDR3 nucleotides read TGTGCCAGCAGTTTATCAGGGGAACCGAGCTCCTATAATTCACCCCTCCACTTT. Its translation: CASSLSGEPSSYNSPLHF.

This chain uses TRBV6-2 or TRBV6-3 with TRBJ1-4; TRBD1 matches at 10 bases. Germline V gives CDR1 MNHEY, CDR2 SVGEGT. This CDR3 region has 17 residues. V was pared by 1 base and J by 5 bases, with 7 bases of the junction left unmatched. The CDR3, as DNA: TGTGCCAGCAGTTACTATCGAATGGGACAGGGGAATGAAAAACTGTTTTTT. Translation gives CASSYYRMGQGNEKLFF.